This record concerns one T cell receptor (beta chain) sequence. From germline, CDR1 is LGHNA and CDR2 YSLEER. The CDR3 is 15 amino acids. V was trimmed by 4 bases and J by 1 base, leaving 13 bases between them. This sample stems from a study of T cell changes during pregnancy in multiple sclerosis. Clones were read by immunoSEQ multiplex PCR, and TCRdb kept only the in-frame ones, dropping some. The sample has 50,000 to 70,000 clones, about nine tenths seen once. This clonotype originated in a female donor in good health, enrolled as a control in a pregnancy study. The chain has TRBV4-3 and TRBJ1-2; maybe TRBD1 (5 bases). This sample comprised peripheral blood, obtained after pregnancy. CDR3 DNA sequence: TGCGCCAGCAGCCTCACGGTCGGGGGTAACTATGGCTACACCTTC. It is translated as CASSLTVGGNYGYTF.